This T cell receptor (beta chain) was recovered during a study of control samples from healthy donors and cancer patients. Measured with immunoSEQ multiplex PCR; TCRdb has only the in-frame clones, and not every one. The sample carries 250,000 to 300,000 clones, about 80% recorded once. The CDR3 is 15 amino acids. V lost 8 bases, J lost 10 bases, and 24 bases lay in between. This clonotype was obtained from a woman in her fifties or sixties with lung cancer. The rearrangement uses TRBV23-1 and TRBJ1-5, with D possibly matching TRBD1 (5 bases). TRBV23-1 is flagged as an ORF with uncertain function. The sample comprised PBMCs. The CDR3 reads CASGRGAVGHNPQHF. The CDR3 nucleotides are TGCGCCAGCGGACGCGGGGCAGTAGGTCATAACCCCCAGCATTTT.